This T cell receptor (beta chain) was obtained from a study of shared clonotypes between healthy human individuals. The study, taken as a whole, reports: Several donors held about 5% of naive CD4 clonotypes in common. In contrast to clonotypes shared by all four donors, non-shared clonotypes had lower generation probabilities.

Looked up from germline, CDR1 is MDHEN and CDR2 is SYDVKM. This CDR3 is 13 amino acids long. With regard to this clone: Its target is not known. At one of its ends the junction is not consistent with the germline gene, which may arise from a read error.

This table comes from immunoSEQ multiplex PCR, and its TCRdb copy is limited to in-frame clones, with some not included. The data hold 2 million to 2.5 million clones, with approximately 90% observed a single time. The TCR was taken from a man aged 18 to 30 in good health. Some clones in this sample may be carry-over from other donors' samples. The rearrangement joins TRBV28 to TRBJ2-6; 7 positions match TRBD1. Sequencing was performed on naive CD4+ T cells from PBMCs. Subset of the sample: CD45RA+ positively selected. DNA of the CDR3: TGTGCCGGCAGGGGGTCTGGGGCCAACGTCCTGACTTTC. This encodes CAGRGSGANVLTF.